Given below is one T cell receptor beta chain in context. The data were taken from a study of blood T cell repertoires in COVID-19. Study as a whole: Both acute and convalescent COVID-19 samples were obtained from the United States, Italy and Spain. The cDNA or gDNA used as material had been derived from T cells, B-cell-depleted T cells, or PBMCs.

The CDR3 is made up of 14 amino acids. Germline V lookup: CDR1 SNHLY, CDR2 FYNNEI. V gave up 8 bases and J gave up 0 bases; unmatched junction bases: 6. Original processing methods: Reference gene primer amplification gave estimated nucleated cell counts. Sequenced by immunoSEQ multiplex PCR; TCRdb stores in-frame clones only, minus some. V and J calls and clone size are those listed in that table; D and trimming were worked out from the DNA. The profile shows about 270,000 clones, about 87% of them singletons. This receptor was identified in a woman in her 50s who had recovered from COVID-19. The sequenced sample was PBMCs or T cells enriched from blood (not recorded which). J is TRBJ2-7 and V is TRBV2, with 8 bases matching TRBD1. The CDR3 reads CASQDRATSYEQYF. The DNA of the CDR3 is TGTGCCAGCCAGGACAGGGCGACCTCCTACGAGCAGTACTTC.